Shown below are 2 T cell receptor beta chains from a single sample sequenced in a study of shared clonotypes between healthy human individuals. CD45RO-negative CD8 cells positively selected for CCR7 made up the naive population, which excluded terminally differentiated effector memory CD45RA+ cells. Data came from immunoSEQ multiplex PCR; TCRdb stores just in-frame clones and leaves some out. Of roughly 850,000 clones listed, about 96% are singletons. The sample was naive CD8+ T cells sorted from blood. The receptors come from a man aged 30-40 years in good health.

This sequence joins TRBV21-1 and TRBJ1-5. TRBV21-1 is flagged as a pseudogene. The CDR3 totals 14 residues. The CDR3 DNA is TGTGCCAGCATTACGAGGTGTCGCAATCAGCCCCAGCATTTT. Its protein product is CASITRCRNQPQHF.

V and J are TRBV27 and TRBJ2-7; no definite D call. The CDR3 runs 13 residues. Germline values: CDR1 MNHEY, CDR2 SMNVEV (reference sequence). V shed 6 bases and J shed 2 bases, with 11 bases lying between them. The CDR3 DNA reads TGTGCCAGCAGCTCCCCCCGCCCCTACGAGCAGTACTTC. Protein sequence: CASSSPRPYEQYF.